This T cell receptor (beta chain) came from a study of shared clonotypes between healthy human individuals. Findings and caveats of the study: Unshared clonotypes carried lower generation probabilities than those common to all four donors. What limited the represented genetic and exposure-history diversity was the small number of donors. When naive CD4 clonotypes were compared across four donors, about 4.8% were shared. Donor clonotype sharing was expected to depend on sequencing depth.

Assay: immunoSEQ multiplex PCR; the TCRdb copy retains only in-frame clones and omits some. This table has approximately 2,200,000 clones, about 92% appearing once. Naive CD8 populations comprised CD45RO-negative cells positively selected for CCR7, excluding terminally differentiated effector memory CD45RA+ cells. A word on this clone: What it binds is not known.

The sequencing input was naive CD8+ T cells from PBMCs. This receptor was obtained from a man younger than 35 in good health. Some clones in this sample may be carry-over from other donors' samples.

CDR3 sequence: CASILTGTAQETQYF. The CDR3 region has the DNA TGTGCCAGCATTCTCACCGGGACAGCGCAAGAGACCCAGTACTTC. This chain links TRBV2 with TRBJ2-5; the match to TRBD1 covers 7 bases. The germline gives CDR1 SNHLY, CDR2 FYNNEI. The J segment lost 2 bases and the V segment lost 7 bases, leaving 10 bases of the junction unmatched. The CDR3 loop spans 15 amino acids.